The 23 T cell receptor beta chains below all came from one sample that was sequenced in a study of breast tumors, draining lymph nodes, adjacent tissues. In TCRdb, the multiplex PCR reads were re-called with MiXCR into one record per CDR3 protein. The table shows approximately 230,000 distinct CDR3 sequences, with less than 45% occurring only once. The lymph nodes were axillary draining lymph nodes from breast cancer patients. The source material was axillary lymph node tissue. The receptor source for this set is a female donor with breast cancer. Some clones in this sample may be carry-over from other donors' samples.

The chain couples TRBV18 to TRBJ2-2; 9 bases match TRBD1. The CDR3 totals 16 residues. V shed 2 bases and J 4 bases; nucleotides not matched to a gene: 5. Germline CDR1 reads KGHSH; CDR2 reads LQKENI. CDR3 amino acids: CASSPLGQGITGELFF. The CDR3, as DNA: TGTGCCAGCTCACCATTGGGACAGGGCATCACCGGGGAGCTGTTTTTT.

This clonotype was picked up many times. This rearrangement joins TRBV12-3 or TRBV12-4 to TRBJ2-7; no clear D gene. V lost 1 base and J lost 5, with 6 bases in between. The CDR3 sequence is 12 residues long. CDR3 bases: TGTGCCAGCAGTTTAGGAGTGGACGAGCAGTACTTC. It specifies CASSLGVDEQYF.

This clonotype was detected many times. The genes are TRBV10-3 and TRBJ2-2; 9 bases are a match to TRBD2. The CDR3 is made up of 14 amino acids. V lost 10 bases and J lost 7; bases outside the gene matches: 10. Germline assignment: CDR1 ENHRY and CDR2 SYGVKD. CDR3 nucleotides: TGTGCCACAGGCGGGGGGGGCCTTATCGGGGAGCTGTTTTTT. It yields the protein CATGGGGLIGELFF.

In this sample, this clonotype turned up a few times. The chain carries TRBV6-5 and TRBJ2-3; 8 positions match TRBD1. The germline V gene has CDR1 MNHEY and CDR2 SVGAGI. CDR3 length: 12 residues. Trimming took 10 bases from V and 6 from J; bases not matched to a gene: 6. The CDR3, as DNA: TGTGCCACAGGGGGCTATGTGGATACGCAGTATTTT. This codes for CATGGYVDTQYF.

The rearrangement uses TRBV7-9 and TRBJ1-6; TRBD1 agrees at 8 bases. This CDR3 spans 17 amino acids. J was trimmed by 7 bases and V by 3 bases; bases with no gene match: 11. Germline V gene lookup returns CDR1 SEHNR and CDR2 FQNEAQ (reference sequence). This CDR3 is CASSFAFPDRANSPLHF. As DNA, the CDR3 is TGTGCCAGCAGCTTCGCGTTCCCGGACAGGGCGAATTCACCCCTCCACTTT. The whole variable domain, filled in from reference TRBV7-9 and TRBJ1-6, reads DTGVSQNPRHKITKRGQNVTFRCDPISEHNRLYWYRQTLGQGPEFLTYFQNEAQLEKSRLLSDRFSAERPKGSFSTLEIQRTEQGDSAMYLCASSFAFPDRANSPLHFGNGTRLTVT.

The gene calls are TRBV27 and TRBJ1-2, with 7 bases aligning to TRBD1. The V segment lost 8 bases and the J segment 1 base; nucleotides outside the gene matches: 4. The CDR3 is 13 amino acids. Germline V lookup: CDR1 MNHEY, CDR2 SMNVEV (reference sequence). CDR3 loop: CASPGTVNYGYTF. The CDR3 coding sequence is TGTGCCAGCCCCGGGACAGTTAACTATGGCTACACCTTC.

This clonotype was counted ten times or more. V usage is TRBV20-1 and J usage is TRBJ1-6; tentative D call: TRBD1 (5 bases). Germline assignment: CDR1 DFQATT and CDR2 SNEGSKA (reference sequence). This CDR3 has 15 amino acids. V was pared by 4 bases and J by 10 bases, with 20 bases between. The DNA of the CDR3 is TGCAGTGCTAAAATGGGGGGGGGTGGGAAATCACCCCTCCACTTT. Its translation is CSAKMGGGGKSPLHF.

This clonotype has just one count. CDR3 sequence reads: CASSGGTRAQFF. CDR3 bases: TGTGCCAGCAGTGGAGGGACTAGGGCACAGTTCTTC. The V call is TRBV2, the J call TRBJ2-1; 8 nucleotides agree with TRBD2. This CDR3 has 12 amino acids. The J segment lost 13 bases and the V segment lost 4 bases, leaving 6 bases of the junction unmatched. Germline CDR1 is SNHLY and CDR2 is FYNNEI.

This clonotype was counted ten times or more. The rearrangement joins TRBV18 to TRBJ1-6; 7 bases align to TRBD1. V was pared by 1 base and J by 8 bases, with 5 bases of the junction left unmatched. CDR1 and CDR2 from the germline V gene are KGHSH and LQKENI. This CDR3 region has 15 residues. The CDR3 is CASSPRDSRDSPLHF. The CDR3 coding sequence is TGTGCCAGCTCACCACGGGACAGCAGAGATTCACCCCTCCACTTT.

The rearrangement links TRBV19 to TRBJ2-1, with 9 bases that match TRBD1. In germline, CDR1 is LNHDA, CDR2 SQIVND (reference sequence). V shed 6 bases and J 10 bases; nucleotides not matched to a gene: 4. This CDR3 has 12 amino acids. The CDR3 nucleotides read TGTGCCAGTAGCAGACAGGGGGGCGAGCAGTTCTTC. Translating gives CASSRQGGEQFF. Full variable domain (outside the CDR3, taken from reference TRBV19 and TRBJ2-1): DGGITQSPKYLFRKEGQNVTLSCEQNLNHDAMYWYRQDPGQGLRLIYYSQIVNDFQKGDIAEGYSVSREKKESFPLTVTSAQKNPTAFYLCASSRQGGEQFFGPGTRLTVL.

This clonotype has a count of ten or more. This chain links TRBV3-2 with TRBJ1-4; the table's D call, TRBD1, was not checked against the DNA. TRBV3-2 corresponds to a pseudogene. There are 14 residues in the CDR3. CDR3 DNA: TGTGCCAGCAGCCCCCAAGAGGTCGGGATTGGGATGTTTTTT. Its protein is CASSPQEVGIGMFF.

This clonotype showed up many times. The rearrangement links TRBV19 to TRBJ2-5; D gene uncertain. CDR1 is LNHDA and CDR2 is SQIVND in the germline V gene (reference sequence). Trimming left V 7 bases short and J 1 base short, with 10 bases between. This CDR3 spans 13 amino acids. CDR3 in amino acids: CASKRRPQETQYF. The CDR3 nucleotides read TGTGCCAGTAAGAGACGGCCCCAAGAGACCCAGTACTTC.

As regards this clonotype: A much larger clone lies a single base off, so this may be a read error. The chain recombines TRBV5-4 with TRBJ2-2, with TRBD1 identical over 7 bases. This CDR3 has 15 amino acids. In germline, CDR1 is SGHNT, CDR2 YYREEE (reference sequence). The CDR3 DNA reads TGTGCCGGCAGCAACCCCAGGGGGAGCACCGGGGAGCTGTTTTTT. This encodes CAGSNPRGSTGELFF.

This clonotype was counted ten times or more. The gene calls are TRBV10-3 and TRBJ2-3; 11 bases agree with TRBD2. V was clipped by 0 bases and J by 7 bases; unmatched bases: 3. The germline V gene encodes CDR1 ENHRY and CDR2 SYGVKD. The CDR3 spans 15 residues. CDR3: CAISESVTSGNTQYF. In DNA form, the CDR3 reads TGTGCCATCAGTGAGTCTGTGACTAGCGGGAATACGCAGTATTTT.

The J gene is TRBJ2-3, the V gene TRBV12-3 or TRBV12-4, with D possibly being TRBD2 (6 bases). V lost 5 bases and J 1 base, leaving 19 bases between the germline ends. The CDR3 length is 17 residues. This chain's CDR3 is CASSSSGGAIGTDTQYF. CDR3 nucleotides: TGTGCCAGCAGTAGTAGCGGTGGGGCTATAGGCACAGATACGCAGTATTTT.

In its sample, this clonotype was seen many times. The CDR3 nucleotides read TGTGCCACCGCAACTAGCGGGAGGATCAAGCAGTACTTC. Its translation is CATATSGRIKQYF. The V and J genes are TRBV24-1 and TRBJ2-7, with 12 bases identical to TRBD2. The V segment lost 9 bases and the J segment 8 bases; nucleotides outside the gene matches: 7. The V gene's germline CDR1 is KGHDR and CDR2 SFDVKD. This CDR3 contains 13 residues.

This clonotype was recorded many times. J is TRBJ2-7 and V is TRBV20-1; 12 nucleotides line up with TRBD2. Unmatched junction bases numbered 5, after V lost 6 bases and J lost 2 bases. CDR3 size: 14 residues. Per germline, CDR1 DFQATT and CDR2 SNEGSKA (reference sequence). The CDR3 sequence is CSAYRTSGTYEQYF. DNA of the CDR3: TGCAGTGCATATAGGACTAGCGGGACCTACGAGCAGTACTTC.

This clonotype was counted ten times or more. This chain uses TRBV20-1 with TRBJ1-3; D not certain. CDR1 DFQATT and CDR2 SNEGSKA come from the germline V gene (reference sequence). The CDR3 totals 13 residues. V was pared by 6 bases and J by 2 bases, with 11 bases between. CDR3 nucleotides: TGCAGTGCGCCCTTTGGGACTGGAAACACCATATATTTT. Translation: CSAPFGTGNTIYF.

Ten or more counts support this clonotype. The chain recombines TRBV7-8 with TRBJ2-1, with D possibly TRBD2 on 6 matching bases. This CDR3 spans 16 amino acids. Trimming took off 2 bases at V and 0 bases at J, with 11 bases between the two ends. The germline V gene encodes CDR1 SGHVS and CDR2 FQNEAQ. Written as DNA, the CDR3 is TGTGCCAGCAGCTTACGGGGGAGAACCTCCTACAATGAGCAGTTCTTC. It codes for CASSLRGRTSYNEQFF.

Here the CDR3 reads CASSLQGSTNEKLFF. The DNA for the CDR3 is TGTGCCAGCAGTCTACAGGGATCAACTAATGAAAAACTGTTTTTT. This chain connects TRBV7-2 to TRBJ1-4; possible D gene TRBD1, 6 bases. CDR3 length: 15 residues. V dropped 6 bases and J dropped 0 bases, with 11 bases sitting between them. Germline-derived CDR1 and CDR2 are SGHTA and FQGNSA.

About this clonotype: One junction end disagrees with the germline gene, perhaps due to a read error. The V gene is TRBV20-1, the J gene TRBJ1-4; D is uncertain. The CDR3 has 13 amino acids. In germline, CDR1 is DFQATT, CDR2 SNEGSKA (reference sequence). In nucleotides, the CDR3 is TGCAGTGCTAGTATCCTTACTAATGAAACACTGTTTTTT. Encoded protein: CSASILTNETLFF.

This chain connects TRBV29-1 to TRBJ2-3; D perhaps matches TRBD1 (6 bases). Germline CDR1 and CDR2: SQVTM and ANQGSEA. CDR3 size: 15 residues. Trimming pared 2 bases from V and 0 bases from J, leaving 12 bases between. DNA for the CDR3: TGCAGCGTTGAAAACCCCAGGGGTAGCACAGATACGCAGTATTTT. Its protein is CSVENPRGSTDTQYF.

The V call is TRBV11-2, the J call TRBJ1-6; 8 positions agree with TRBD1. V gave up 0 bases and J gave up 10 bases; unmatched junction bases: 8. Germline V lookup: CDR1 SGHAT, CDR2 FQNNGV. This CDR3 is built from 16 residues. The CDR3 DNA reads TGTGCCAGCAGCTTAGACCAGAGACAGGGGCAATCACCCCTCCACTTT. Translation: CASSLDQRQGQSPLHF. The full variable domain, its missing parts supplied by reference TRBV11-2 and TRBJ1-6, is EAGVAQSPRYKIIEKRQSVAFWCNPISGHATLYWYQQILGQGPKLLIQFQNNGVVDDSQLPKDRFSAERLKGVDSTLKIQPAKLEDSAVYLCASSLDQRQGQSPLHFGNGTRLTVT.